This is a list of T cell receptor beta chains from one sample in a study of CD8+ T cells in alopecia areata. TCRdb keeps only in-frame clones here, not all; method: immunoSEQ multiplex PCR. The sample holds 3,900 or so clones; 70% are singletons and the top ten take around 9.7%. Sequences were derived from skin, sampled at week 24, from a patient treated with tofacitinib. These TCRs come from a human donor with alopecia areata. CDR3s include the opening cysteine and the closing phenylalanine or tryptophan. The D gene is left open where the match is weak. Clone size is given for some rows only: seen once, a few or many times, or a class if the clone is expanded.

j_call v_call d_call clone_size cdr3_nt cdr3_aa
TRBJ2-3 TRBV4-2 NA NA TGTGCCAGCAGCTGGGGAGGCACAGATACGCAGTATTTT CASSWGGTDTQYF
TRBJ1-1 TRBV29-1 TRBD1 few TGCAGCGTTGTTGACAGGGTTCGGAGTACTGAAGCTTTCTTT CSVVDRVRSTEAFF
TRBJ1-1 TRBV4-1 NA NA TGCGCCAGCAGCCAAGATCTAAGCGGCTGGGGGACCGAAGCTTTCTTT CASSQDLSGWGTEAFF
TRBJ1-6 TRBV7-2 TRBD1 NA TGTGCCAGCACCCCATTACAGGGGAGCTCCTATAATTCACCCCTCCACTTT CASTPLQGSSYNSPLHF
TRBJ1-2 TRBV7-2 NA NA TGTGCCAGCAGCCTGGGTCTCGGCTATGGCTACACCTTC CASSLGLGYGYTF
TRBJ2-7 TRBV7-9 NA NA TGTGCCAGCAGCCCACGACAGTCCATGGGCTTGGAGCAGTACTTC CASSPRQSMGLEQYF
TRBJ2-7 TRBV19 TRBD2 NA TGTGCCAGTAGTATGGAGGGAGGGGCCGAGCAGTACTTC CASSMEGGAEQYF
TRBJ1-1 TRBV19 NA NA TGTGCCAGTAGTATCTCAGGAGGGAACACTGAAGCTTTCTTT CASSISGGNTEAFF
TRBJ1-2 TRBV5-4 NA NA TGTGCCAGCAGCTTGGCCGGAATCCCGGGATCTTGGTACACCTTC CASSLAGIPGSWYTF
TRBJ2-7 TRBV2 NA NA TGTGCCAGCACCGACCTAGACAGCTACGAGCAGTACTTC CASTDLDSYEQYF
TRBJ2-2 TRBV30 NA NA TGTGCCTGGAGTCCCCGGGGTGGGGCCACGCTAAGTGGGGAGCTGTTTTTT CAWSPRGGATLSGELFF
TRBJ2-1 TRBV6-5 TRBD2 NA TGTGCCAGCAGTCGCGGGGGGGCTTCCTACAATGAGCAGTTCTTC CASSRGGASYNEQFF
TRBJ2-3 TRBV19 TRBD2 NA TGTGCCAGTAGTTCCCCCCAGCGGGGGGGCTCACATACGCAGTATTTT CASSSPQRGGSHTQYF
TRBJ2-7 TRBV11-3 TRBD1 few TGTGCCAGCAGCTCGATTGGCCCGACAGGGGAATACGAGCAGTACTTC CASSSIGPTGEYEQYF
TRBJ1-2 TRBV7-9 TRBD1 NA TGTGCCAGCAGCCCCTGGGACAGGGCGAGCTACACCTTC CASSPWDRASYTF
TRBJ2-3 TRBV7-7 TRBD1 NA TGTGCTAGCAGCTCCACAGGGGGCAGCGATACGCAGTATTTT CASSSTGGSDTQYF
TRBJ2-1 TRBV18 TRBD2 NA TGTGCCAGCTCACCCGGACTAGGCGCAAATGAGCAGTTCTTC CASSPGLGANEQFF
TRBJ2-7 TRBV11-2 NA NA TGTGCCAGCAGCTTATTTCCCGGGGCCTCCTACGAGCAGTACTTC CASSLFPGASYEQYF
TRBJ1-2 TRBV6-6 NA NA TGTGCCAGCAGGGGAGACTCCCCCTATGGCTACACCTTC CASRGDSPYGYTF
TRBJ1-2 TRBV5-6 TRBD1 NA TGTGCCAGCAGCCCGCGGCTCCGGGACAGGGGGCACTATGGCTACACCTTC CASSPRLRDRGHYGYTF
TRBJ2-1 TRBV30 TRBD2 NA TGTGCCTGGAGTGTGGGACTAAGCTACAATGAGCAGTTCTTC CAWSVGLSYNEQFF
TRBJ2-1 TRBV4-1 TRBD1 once TGCGCCAGCAGCCACGGGACAGGGGATGAGCAGTTCTTC CASSHGTGDEQFF
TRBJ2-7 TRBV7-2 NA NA TGTGCCAGCAGTGAGTCCGGGCTCTCCTACGAGCAGTACTTC CASSESGLSYEQYF
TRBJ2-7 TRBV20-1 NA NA TGCAGTGCTAGGGTCTATTACGAGCAGTACTTC CSARVYYEQYF
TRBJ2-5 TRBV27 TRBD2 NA TGTGCCAGCAGTTTTGCGGGGGGGAATGCCCAAGAGACCCAGTACTTC CASSFAGGNAQETQYF
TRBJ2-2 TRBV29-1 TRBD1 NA TGCAGCGTCGTAGCCCCGACAGGGGCCGGGACCGGGGAGCTGTTTTTT CSVVAPTGAGTGELFF
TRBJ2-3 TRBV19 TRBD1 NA TGTGCCAGTAGTACCATTGGCCCCCCACAGGGGATCACAGATACGCAGTATTTT CASSTIGPPQGITDTQYF
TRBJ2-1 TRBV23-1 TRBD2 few TGCGCCAGCAGTCAATCCACTAGCGGTTCGTACAATGAGCAGTTCTTC CASSQSTSGSYNEQFF
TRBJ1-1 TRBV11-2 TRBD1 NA TGTGCCAGCAGCCTGGGGACAGGCGCTTTCTTT CASSLGTGAFF
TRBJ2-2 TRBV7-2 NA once TGTGCCAGCAGCTTAGCAGGTTATGCCGGGGAGCTGTTTTTT CASSLAGYAGELFF
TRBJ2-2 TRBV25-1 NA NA TGTGCCAGCAGATCTTTTTCTCTGGCGGGGGAGCTGTTTTTT CASRSFSLAGELFF
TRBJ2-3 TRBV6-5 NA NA TGTGCCAGCAGTTATTACAGGGCTAGCACAGATACGCAGTATTTT CASSYYRASTDTQYF
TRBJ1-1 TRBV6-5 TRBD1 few TGTGCCAGCAGTTATTACGAGACAGGGGGCATCACTGAAGCTTTCTTT CASSYYETGGITEAFF
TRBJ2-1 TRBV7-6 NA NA TGTGCCAGCAGCTTATTTCCTAGCAAACATGAGCAGTTCTTC CASSLFPSKHEQFF
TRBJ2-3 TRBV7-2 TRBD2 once TGTGCCAGCAGCTCGGGACTAGCGGGGGATACGCAGTATTTT CASSSGLAGDTQYF
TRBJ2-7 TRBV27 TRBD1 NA TGTGCCAGCAGTTCGCTGATCCCTCGACAGGGTACCCTTGGCTACGAGCAGTACTTC CASSSLIPRQGTLGYEQYF
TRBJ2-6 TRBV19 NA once TGTGCCAGTAGTCCGACTGGGGCCAACGTCCTGACTTTC CASSPTGANVLTF
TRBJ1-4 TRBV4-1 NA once TGCGCCAGCAGCCAAGCCGGGAGGGGACATTCAACTAATGAAAAACTGTTTTTT CASSQAGRGHSTNEKLFF
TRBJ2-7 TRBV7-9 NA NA TGTGCCAGCAGCAAGGATCTCTACGAGCAGTACTTC CASSKDLYEQYF
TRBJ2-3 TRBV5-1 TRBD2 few TGCGCCAGCAGCTCGGGACTATTAACACTCACAGATACGCAGTATTTT CASSSGLLTLTDTQYF
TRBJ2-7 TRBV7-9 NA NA TGTGCCAGCAGCCCCCCGTGGGGGGGCAGGAGGATAACCTACGAGCAGTACTTC CASSPPWGGRRITYEQYF
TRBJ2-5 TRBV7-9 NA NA TGTGCCAGCAGCTTAGTAGAGACCCAGTACTTC CASSLVETQYF
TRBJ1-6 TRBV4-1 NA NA TGCGCCAGCAGCAGTGGGAGATCCTATAATTCACCCCTCCACTTT CASSSGRSYNSPLHF
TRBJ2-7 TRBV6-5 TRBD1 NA TGTGCCAGCAGTTCCGGACAGGGGAGCTCCTACGAGCAGTACTTC CASSSGQGSSYEQYF
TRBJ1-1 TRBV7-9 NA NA TGTGCCAGCAGCGCCTCAGGGGATGAAGCTTTCTTT CASSASGDEAFF
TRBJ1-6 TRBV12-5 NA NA TGTGCTAGTGGTTTCCACAGGGTAGAGGGTAATTCACCCCTCCACTTT CASGFHRVEGNSPLHF
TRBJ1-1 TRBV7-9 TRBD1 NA TGTGCCAGCAGCCTTTTGGGACAGGGGTGGAAGAACACTGAAGCTTTCTTT CASSLLGQGWKNTEAFF
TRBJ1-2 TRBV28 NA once TGTGCCAGCAGTTCGCCATACACCGAAGGACAGTTTTATGGCTACACCTTC CASSSPYTEGQFYGYTF
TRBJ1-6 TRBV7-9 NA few TGTGCCAGCAGCTTCCAGGGAGGGGAATCACCCCTCCACTTT CASSFQGGESPLHF
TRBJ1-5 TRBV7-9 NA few TGTGCCAGCAGCCCGGACGGAACTCAGCCCCAGCATTTT CASSPDGTQPQHF
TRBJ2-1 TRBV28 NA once TGTGCCAGCAGTTGGTCTTTCTACGGTACAGGGCGCAATGAGCAGTTCTTC CASSWSFYGTGRNEQFF
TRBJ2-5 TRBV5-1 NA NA TGCGCCAGCAGCTCGACGACGGGTGCATACGAGGAGACCCAGTACTTC CASSSTTGAYEETQYF
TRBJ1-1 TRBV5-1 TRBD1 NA TGCGCCAGCAGCTATGGGGGACAGGGGAGGGCTGAAGCTTTCTTT CASSYGGQGRAEAFF
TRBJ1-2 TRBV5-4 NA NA TGTGCCAGCAGCTCGGACACCGGGGCATATGGCTACACCTTC CASSSDTGAYGYTF
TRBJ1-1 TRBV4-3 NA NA TGCGCCAGCAGCCAAGATCCCCGGTCCACAGGGTACACTGAAGCTTTCTTT CASSQDPRSTGYTEAFF
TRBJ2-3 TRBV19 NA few TGTGCCAGTAGTACAGGGGCGAGAACAGATACGCAGTATTTT CASSTGARTDTQYF
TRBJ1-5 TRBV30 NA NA TGTGCCTGGAGGGTAGGGGGGGATCAGCCCCAGCATTTT CAWRVGGDQPQHF
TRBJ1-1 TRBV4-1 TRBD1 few TGCGCCAGCAGCTTCCGGACAGGGTTGAACGCTGAAGCTTTCTTT CASSFRTGLNAEAFF
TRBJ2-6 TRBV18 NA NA TGTGCCAGCTCACAGGGTGAGGACATTTACAAAAGTCGGGCCAACGTCCTGACTTTC CASSQGEDIYKSRANVLTF